This entry lists 14 T cell receptor beta chains sequenced from one sample in a study of blood T cell repertoires in COVID-19. The assay was immunoSEQ multiplex PCR, and TCRdb's table has in-frame clones only and misses some. The data hold about 260,000 clones, with about 84% observed a single time. Sequencing was done on a sample of PBMCs or T cells enriched from blood (not recorded which). The receptors come from a woman between 50 and 59 years old who had recovered from COVID-19.

This chain links TRBV5-4 with TRBJ1-1; 7 nucleotides align to TRBD1. The CDR3 is 18 residues long. J lost 3 bases, V lost 0 bases, and 14 bases had no gene match. Germline lookup yields CDR1 SGHNT and CDR2 YYREEE (reference sequence). The CDR3 coding sequence is TGTGCCAGCAGCTTGGGACAGGGTATAGGTAGTGGGTACACTGAAGCTTTCTTT. This translates into CASSLGQGIGSGYTEAFF.

The J gene is TRBJ2-1, the V gene TRBV10-1; D is perhaps TRBD1 (5 bases). The CDR3 length is 14 residues. Trimming left V 6 bases short and J 2 bases short, with 11 bases between. In germline, CDR1 is WNHNN, CDR2 SYGVQD (reference sequence). The CDR3 loop is CASSSDKAYNEQFF. The DNA for the CDR3 is TGCGCCAGCAGCTCGGACAAGGCCTACAATGAGCAGTTCTTC.

This clone has a handful of counts. V usage is TRBV3-1 (or the pseudogene TRBV3-2) and J usage is TRBJ1-3; weak D call: TRBD1 (5 bases). The V gene lost 0 bases and the J gene lost 1 base, with 19 bases spanning the gap. From germline, CDR1 is LGHDT and CDR2 YNNKEL (reference sequence). The CDR3 has 19 amino acids. The CDR3 reads CASSQDYLGRDLSGNTIYF. The CDR3 DNA reads TGTGCCAGCAGCCAAGATTATCTTGGACGGGACTTATCTGGAAACACCATATATTTT.

The V call is TRBV7-9, the J call TRBJ1-1; D uncertain. The CDR3 contains 10 residues. Germline V gene lookup returns CDR1 SEHNR and CDR2 FQNEAQ (reference sequence). Trimming removed 3 bases at V and 13 bases at J, with 9 bases between. CDR3 region: CASSFGRVFF. The CDR3 coding sequence is TGTGCCAGCAGCTTCGGCCGGGTTTTCTTT.

The chain employs TRBV30 and TRBJ1-2; 9 bases fit TRBD1. With V trimmed by 2 bases and J by 2 bases, 3 bases remained unmatched. This CDR3 has 14 residues. CDR1 and CDR2 from the germline V gene are GTSNPN and SVGIG (reference sequence). The CDR3 is CAWSTTGGNYGYTF. In DNA form, the CDR3 reads TGTGCCTGGAGTACTACAGGGGGCAACTATGGCTACACCTTC.

This chain connects TRBV19 to TRBJ1-4; no clear D gene. The CDR3 spans 17 residues. Germline V gene sequence: CDR1 LNHDA, CDR2 SQIVND (reference sequence). V was clipped by 5 bases and J by 0 bases, with 16 bases between them. This chain's CDR3 is CASSLRSRTATNEKLFF. The CDR3 DNA follows: TGTGCCAGTAGTCTCCGCTCTCGAACTGCAACTAATGAAAAACTGTTTTTT.

This sequence joins TRBV6-1 and TRBJ1-5, with 7 bases identical to TRBD1. From germline, CDR1 is MNHNS and CDR2 SASEGT. The CDR3 has 15 residues. V trimming: 0 bases; J trimming: 2 bases; junction bases outside the gene matches: 1. The chain's CDR3 is CASSEARGGNQPQHF. CDR3 sequence (DNA): TGTGCCAGCAGTGAAGCCAGGGGGGGCAATCAGCCCCAGCATTTT.

The chain recombines TRBV9 with TRBJ1-4, with 10 bases lining up with TRBD1. V shed 3 bases, J shed 0 bases, and the junction held 5 bases outside the gene matches. The CDR3 spans 17 residues. Germline V gene sequence: CDR1 SGDLS, CDR2 YYNGEE. The chain's CDR3 is CASSAPDRGATNEKLFF. Here the CDR3 DNA reads TGTGCCAGCAGCGCCCCGGACAGGGGGGCAACTAATGAAAAACTGTTTTTT. Full variable domain (rest looked up from reference TRBV9 and TRBJ1-4): DSGVTQTPKHLITATGQRVTLRCSPRSGDLSVYWYQQSLDQGLQFLIQYYNGEERAKGNILERFSAQQFPDLHSELNLSSLELGDSALYFCASSAPDRGATNEKLFFGSGTQLSVL.

The chain couples TRBV19 to TRBJ2-7; no definite D call. Germline V lookup: CDR1 LNHDA, CDR2 SQIVND (reference sequence). The length of the CDR3 is 12 residues. Trimming took off 5 bases at V and 0 bases at J, with 5 bases between the two ends. The CDR3 DNA follows: TGTGCCAGTAGTCCAGGCTCCTACGAGCAGTACTTC. This translates into CASSPGSYEQYF.

This chain joins TRBV5-6 and TRBJ2-1, with D possibly TRBD2 on 6 matching bases. Trimming stripped 0 bases from V and 6 bases from J, with 16 bases between. Germline V lookup: CDR1 SGHDT, CDR2 YYEEEE. The CDR3 extends over 16 amino acids. This chain's CDR3 is CASSLVFGGLSNEQFF. Written as DNA, the CDR3 is TGTGCCAGCAGCTTGGTGTTTGGGGGACTCTCCAATGAGCAGTTCTTC.

The chain has TRBV7-2 and TRBJ2-3; D remains ambiguous. Germline lookup yields CDR1 SGHTA and CDR2 FQGNSA. The CDR3 runs 15 residues. Trimming removed 6 bases at V and 0 bases at J, with 13 bases between. The CDR3 sequence: CASSSGYTSTDTQYF. As DNA, the CDR3 is TGTGCCAGCAGTTCAGGATATACTAGCACAGATACGCAGTATTTT.

The chain links TRBV6-5 to TRBJ1-6; 7 bases agree with TRBD1. This CDR3 is 14 amino acids long. J was trimmed by 6 bases and V by 6 bases; bases with no gene match: 5. Germline lookup yields CDR1 MNHEY and CDR2 SVGAGI. The CDR3 loop is CASRRDSPNSPLHF. CDR3 nucleotides: TGTGCCAGCAGGCGGGACAGCCCTAATTCACCCCTCCACTTT.

The chain links TRBV5-5 to TRBJ1-2; no definite D call. The CDR3 covers 14 residues. The germline V gene encodes CDR1 SGHKS and CDR2 YYEKEE (reference sequence). V was trimmed by 2 bases and J by 4 bases, leaving 12 bases between them. Here the CDR3 DNA reads TGTGCCAGCAGCTTTGACAACCGACCCTATGGCTACACCTTC. It specifies CASSFDNRPYGYTF.

J is TRBJ1-1 and V is TRBV27, with a weak D call TRBD1 (6 bases). Germline V gives CDR1 MNHEY, CDR2 SMNVEV (reference sequence). The length of the CDR3 is 16 residues. V lost 2 bases and J 4 bases, leaving 17 bases between the germline ends. Here the CDR3 DNA reads TGTGCCAGCAGTTTAGGGCAGGGCGCGGGGGCCACTGAAGCTTTCTTT. It translates to CASSLGQGAGATEAFF.